This T cell receptor beta chain was identified during a study of TIL therapy for anti-PD-1-resistant metastatic lung cancer. Overall study context: Tumors were harvested before any PD-1/PD-L1 blockade. Median tumor mutation burden was roughly 1.4 mutations per megabase.

The germline V gene encodes CDR1 MNHEY and CDR2 SMNVEV (reference sequence). This CDR3 is 13 amino acids long. The V end was cut by 6 bases, the J end by 6 bases, with 12 bases between. Time point denoted: pre-treatment sample, taken before nivolumab and TIL therapy. Sequencing used immunoSEQ v3. Assay used: immunoSEQ multiplex PCR; TCRdb lists only in-frame clones, some missing. The sample lists about 60,000 clones; around 86% were seen once. This specimen was blood, taken at baseline. The sequence came from a person aged 25-85 years with non-small cell lung cancer. J is TRBJ2-1 and V is TRBV27, with D perhaps TRBD1 (5 bases). CDR3 sequence reads: CASRSRGINEQFF. As DNA, the CDR3 is TGTGCCAGCAGATCAAGGGGCATCAATGAGCAGTTCTTC.